This T cell receptor (beta chain) is drawn from a study of T cells in Graves' hyperthyroidism and ophthalmopathy (dated by TCRdb to about 2019). Background for the entire study: Peripheral blood samples were taken at initial diagnosis, before any treatment was given. TCR V-J signatures able to tell the groups apart were searched for in a discovery cohort of 90 to 100 patients, of whom more than 40 had Graves' ophthalmopathy and 57 had stable Graves' hyperthyroidism. Prospective prediction of ophthalmopathy was tested in an independent validation cohort of some 20 hyperthyroidism patients and 17 patients who later progressed to ophthalmopathy. The 100 or so discovery patients were divided at random into training and test sets in a 7:3 ratio. Thyroid tissue and blood T-cell repertoires from six or seven Graves' hyperthyroidism patients were also compared in the study. After blood sampling, hyperthyroidism patients were treated with methimazole at a starting dose of 30 mg daily, and ophthalmopathy patients were treated with high-dose intravenous methylprednisolone. The paper reports TCR Vbeta CDR3 sequencing of some 140 peripheral blood samples: under 45 ophthalmopathy, roughly 80 hyperthyroidism and about 17 progressor patients. On the study overall, not on this receptor specifically: Sample size was not statistically predetermined, and investigators were not blinded to group allocation. Most expanded thyroid clonotypes (frequency above 0.001) were also found in blood, which suggests that blood repertoires may mirror thyroid immune responses. In validation, progression to ophthalmopathy was predicted by the model with 70.59% sensitivity and 72.22% specificity, a median of approximately 6.5 months before onset. Ophthalmopathy was separated from stable hyperthyroidism by a 13 V-J signature model, with approximately 89% sensitivity and approximately 84% specificity obtained in cross-validation and 80%/75% obtained in testing.

The TCR beta CDR3 regions were amplified from RNA transcripts. The TCR CDR3 was subjected to a first round of RT-PCR using the HTBI primer set and the Qiagen OneStep RT-PCR kit. The libraries were constructed in a second round of multiplex PCR and then size-selected and purified. Sequencing of the libraries was done on an Illumina HiSeq2000 using paired-end 100 bp reads. The study's own analysis went as follows. Raw data were processed with SOAPnuke, discarding reads with adapters, uncalled bases, mean Phred below 15, or no exact constant-primer or identifier match. High-quality paired reads were merged using COPE v1.2.5, and each unique nucleotide sequence was defined as a clonotype. MiTCR v1.1 was used to align clonotypes to the IMGT TRBV, TRBD and TRBJ reference segments. Only V-J combinations with frequency above 0.0001, covering about 99% of repertoires, were analysed. A TCS score was defined as the ratio of F50 (clonal expansion) to E x V (chaos), with BLOSUM62-based TCRdist applied between CDR3 peptides within each V-J. Welch's t-statistics and random forest reduced around 520 V-J features to about 13, which were used in a naive Bayes classifier (R e1071). The public reads were reprocessed in TCRdb via fastp at Q25 and MiXCR, keeping in-frame beta chains. Rows with one shared CDR3 protein collapse into an entry with the most common genes and DNA. TCRdb's processing, not the authors' own work, is the source of the V and J calls. This sample is represented by 450,000 to 550,000 distinct CDR3 sequences; approximately 25% of them were singletons. The ten largest clones capture about 10% of the sample.

Ophthalmopathy patients had moderately to severely active disease, Clinical Activity Score of at least 3, NOSPECS grade of at least 4, and duration under 3 months. The study excluded patients with uncontrolled infections, other autoimmune diseases, pregnancy or lactation. Diagnoses relied on clinical symptoms, serum thyroxine and TRAb, thyroid ultrasound and orbital computed tomography. Ficoll-Paque density gradient centrifugation was used to isolate PBMCs from about 10 ml of fresh peripheral blood. Trizol reagent was used to extract total RNA, and RNA quality was then checked on an Agilent 2100 Bioanalyzer. Worth noting for this clonotype: The clone's antigen remains unknown. It has no much larger one-base neighbor in the sample; base qualities were not kept.

CDR1 and CDR2 were assigned from the germline V gene (reference sequence) as MNHEY and SMNVEV. The CDR3 covers 19 residues, taking in both the cysteine and the phenylalanine. The entry retains the CDR3 DNA only, 57 bases that are in frame from base 1. V loses 7 bases, J loses 3 bases, and the germline ends lie 28 bases apart. The receptor was derived from a woman in her 30s with Graves' ophthalmopathy. Rearrangement joined TRBV27 to TRBJ1-5, with the D gene not clear enough to name. The sequencing sample was made of blood. CDR3 protein: CASTIGPMLGTVPNQPQHF. In nucleotides, the sequence is TGTGCCAGCACCATTGGCCCAATGTTGGGAACCGTGCCCAATCAGCCCCAGCATTTT.